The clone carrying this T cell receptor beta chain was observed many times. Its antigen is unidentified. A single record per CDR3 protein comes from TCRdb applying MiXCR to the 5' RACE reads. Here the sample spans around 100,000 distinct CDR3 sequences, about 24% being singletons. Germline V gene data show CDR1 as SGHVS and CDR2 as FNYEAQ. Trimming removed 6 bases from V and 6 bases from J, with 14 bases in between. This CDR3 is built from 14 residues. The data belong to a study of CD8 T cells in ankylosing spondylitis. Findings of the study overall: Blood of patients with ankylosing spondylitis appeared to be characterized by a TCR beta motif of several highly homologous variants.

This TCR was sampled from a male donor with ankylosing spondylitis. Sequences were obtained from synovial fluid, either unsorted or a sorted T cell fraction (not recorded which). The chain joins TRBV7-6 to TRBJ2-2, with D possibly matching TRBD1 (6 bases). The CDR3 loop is CASSWAGESGELFF. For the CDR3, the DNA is TGTGCCAGCAGTTGGGCAGGGGAGTCCGGGGAGCTGTTTTTT.